These T cell receptor beta chains were read from a single sample in a study of blood T cell repertoires in COVID-19. The method was immunoSEQ multiplex PCR; TCRdb's version includes in-frame clones alone and lacks a portion of them. The profile shows roughly 92,000 clones, approximately 80% of them singletons. The source material was peripheral blood. The receptor source for this set is a woman at least 80 years old with active or convalescent COVID-19. The CDR3 runs from the conserved cysteine through the conserved F or W. D genes are given only for firm matches. A row's size may be missing; if present it is once, few, many or a size class.

TRBD1	TRBV7-8	TRBJ2-7	NA	CASSLKGQNYEQYF	TGTGCCAGCAGCTTAAAGGGACAGAACTACGAGCAGTACTTC
TRBD1	TRBV3-1/TRBV3-2	TRBJ1-1	NA	CASRTGGEAFF	TGTGCCAGCAGGACAGGGGGTGAAGCTTTCTTT
TRBD1	TRBV9	TRBJ1-6	NA	CASNKGAGSHSPLHF	TGTGCCAGCAATAAGGGGGCAGGGTCGCATTCACCCCTCCACTTT
NA	TRBV6-4	TRBJ1-1	once	CASSFTENTEAFF	TGTGCCAGCAGTTTTACAGAGAACACTGAAGCTTTCTTT
NA	TRBV3-1/TRBV3-2	TRBJ2-1	NA	CASSQRENEQFF	TGTGCCAGCAGCCAACGGGAGAATGAGCAGTTCTTC
NA	TRBV6-2/TRBV6-3	TRBJ2-1	NA	CASSSLTRGEQFF	TGTGCCAGCAGTTCCCTGACCAGGGGTGAGCAGTTCTTC
NA	TRBV7-9	TRBJ1-2	few	CASSQDTDYGYTF	TGTGCCAGCAGCCAGGACACCGACTATGGCTACACCTTC
NA	TRBV29-1	TRBJ2-3	once	CSVLELVADTQYF	TGCAGCGTTCTTGAACTAGTAGCAGATACGCAGTATTTT
TRBD1	TRBV11-1	TRBJ1-2	NA	CASSAGTGGTNYGYTF	TGTGCCAGCAGCGCCGGGACAGGGGGAACTAACTATGGCTACACCTTC
NA	TRBV6-5	TRBJ2-2	few	CASSYSRVTGELFF	TGTGCCAGCAGTTACTCCCGGGTTACCGGGGAGCTGTTTTTT
NA	TRBV6-5	TRBJ1-6	NA	CASILGSNSPLHF	TGTGCCAGCATCCTGGGGAGTAATTCACCCCTCCACTTT
TRBD2	TRBV28	TRBJ2-7	few	CASSPGRRYF	TGTGCCAGCAGTCCCGGGAGGCGGTACTTC
NA	TRBV19	TRBJ2-2	few	CASSTFRAGELFF	TGTGCCAGTAGTACGTTCCGGGCCGGGGAGCTGTTTTTT
TRBD1	TRBV19	TRBJ1-1	NA	CASNAGQGNTEAFF	TGTGCCAGTAACGCCGGACAGGGAAACACTGAAGCTTTCTTT